A selection of T cell receptor beta chains follows, all from one sample in a study of cytomegalovirus exposure and HLA in healthy donors. TCRdb keeps only in-frame clones here, not all; method: immunoSEQ multiplex PCR. Seen here are roughly 160,000 clones, 70% to 80% observed once, and the top ten hold 1.2% to 1.5%. The specimen was PBMCs. The receptors stem from a man in his 60s in good health and CMV-seronegative. Each CDR3 is given with its conserved first and last residue. The D gene is left open where the match is weak. Not every row has a clone size; where given, it reads once, few, many or a size class.

.	few	TRBV11-2	TRBJ1-1	TGTGCCAGCAGCTTAACCGGTGGGGGGGGCACTGAAGCTTTCTTT	CASSLTGGGGTEAFF
.	.	TRBV2	TRBJ1-1	TGTGCCAGCAGTATACCTCTACCCGTGTCGGGCGGGGATGCTGAAGCTTTCTTT	CASSIPLPVSGGDAEAFF
.	.	TRBV6-1	TRBJ1-1	TGTGCCAGCAGTGAATGGAGGGACACTGAAGCTTTCTTT	CASSEWRDTEAFF
.	.	TRBV5-1	TRBJ2-7	TGCGCCAGCAGCTTGAAGGAGACCCCCTACGAGCAGTACTTC	CASSLKETPYEQYF
TRBD2	.	TRBV5-6	TRBJ2-1	TGTGCCAGCAGCACTTTACCGGGACTAGCGGGAGGGAATGAGCAGTTCTTC	CASSTLPGLAGGNEQFF
.	.	TRBV30	TRBJ2-5	TGTGCCACTAGTACCTCAGAGACCCAGTACTTC	CATSTSETQYF
.	.	TRBV5-5	TRBJ1-1	TGTGCCAGCAGCTTTGGGGAGGCGGGTCCTGAAGCTTTCTTT	CASSFGEAGPEAFF
.	few	TRBV18	TRBJ2-7	TGTGCCAGCTCACCATCGGGGCGGGACCGGGACGAGCAGTACTTC	CASSPSGRDRDEQYF
TRBD2	.	TRBV7-8	TRBJ2-7	TGTGCCAGCCTGCCCGCCGGACTAGCGGGCTACGAGCAGTACTTC	CASLPAGLAGYEQYF
.	.	TRBV2	TRBJ2-5	TGTGCCAGCAGTGAGGGGTCCGGGAGAGAGACCCAGTACTTC	CASSEGSGRETQYF
TRBD1	.	TRBV19	TRBJ1-6	TGTGCCAGCCGGGGACAGGGCCGAAATTCACCCCTCCACTTT	CASRGQGRNSPLHF
.	.	TRBV19	TRBJ2-1	TGTGCCAGTAGTACCCCGGCGGGGTCCTACAATGAGCAGTTCTTC	CASSTPAGSYNEQFF
.	.	TRBV25-1	TRBJ1-1	TGTGCCAGCACCGCAGCCGGGGGGCCGTACACTGAAGCTTTCTTT	CASTAAGGPYTEAFF
TRBD1	.	TRBV7-9	TRBJ2-7	TGTGCCAGCAGCCGACACCGGACAGGGGGGAACTACGAGCAGTACTTC	CASSRHRTGGNYEQYF
TRBD2	.	TRBV7-6	TRBJ2-7	TGTGCCAGCAGCTTCTCTAGCGGGGGGCATTTTCGGTACGAGCAGTACTTC	CASSFSSGGHFRYEQYF
.	.	TRBV4-1	TRBJ1-3	TGCGCCAGCAGCCAAGGGTCTGGGGGAGGCTCTGGAAACACCATATATTTT	CASSQGSGGGSGNTIYF
TRBD1	.	TRBV11-3	TRBJ2-7	TGTGCCAGCAGCCGTAACAGGGGGCCCCACGAGCAGTACTTC	CASSRNRGPHEQYF
.	.	TRBV28	TRBJ1-2	TGTGCCAGCACCCATCGGAGAGAAGGCGGCTACACCTTC	CASTHRREGGYTF
TRBD1	.	TRBV19	TRBJ1-2	TGTGCCAGTAGTCCATCGGGACAGGGAAGGACCTATGGCTACACCTTC	CASSPSGQGRTYGYTF
TRBD2	.	TRBV6-1	TRBJ2-5	TGTGCCAGCTTACTAGCGGGGGGAGAGACCCAGTACTTC	CASLLAGGETQYF
.	few	TRBV6-1	TRBJ2-5	TGTGCCAGCATGGCGCGGCAAGAGACCCAGTACTTC	CASMARQETQYF
.	.	TRBV6-1	TRBJ1-1	TGTGCCAGCAGTGTCCTCGGGGGGCGGGAGACTGAAGCTTTCTTT	CASSVLGGRETEAFF
.	.	TRBV7-9	TRBJ1-1	TGTGCCAGCAGCTTAGGGCGGGGAAGCACTGAAGCTTTCTTT	CASSLGRGSTEAFF
TRBD1	.	TRBV2	TRBJ1-2	TGTGCCAGAAAATTACAGGGGTTGTATGGCTACACCTTC	CARKLQGLYGYTF
.	.	TRBV7-2	TRBJ2-1	TGTGCCAGCAGCCGCTCTGGTCCCTCGGCGGGTGGGAGCGATGAGCAGTTCTTC	CASSRSGPSAGGSDEQFF
TRBD1	.	TRBV7-2	TRBJ1-1	TGTGCCAGCAGCCCAGGGGGACGGAACACTGAAGCTTTCTTT	CASSPGGRNTEAFF
.	.	TRBV14	TRBJ2-7	TGTGCCAGCAGCGACTACTACGAGCAGTACTTC	CASSDYYEQYF
TRBD1	.	TRBV11-2	TRBJ2-3	TGTGCCAGCAGCTACAGCCCGGGACAGGGGACAGATACGCAGTATTTT	CASSYSPGQGTDTQYF
.	.	TRBV11-2	TRBJ2-7	TGTGCCAGCAGCCCCGGACAGCCCCTCTACGAGCAGTACTTC	CASSPGQPLYEQYF
.	.	TRBV28	TRBJ1-1	TGTGCCAGCAGTTTCTCCCGGGTGGCTTTCTTT	CASSFSRVAFF
TRBD1	.	TRBV28	TRBJ1-4	TGTGCCAGCAGTTTAAGGGCAGGGGGCAGGAAACTGTTTTTT	CASSLRAGGRKLFF
.	.	TRBV5-1	TRBJ2-1	TGCGCCAGCAGCCTAGGGGCGGGACGCTACAATGAGCAGTTCTTC	CASSLGAGRYNEQFF
.	.	TRBV15	TRBJ2-5	TGTGCCACCAGCAGAGATACGGCTAGCTTCGAGACCCAGTACTTC	CATSRDTASFETQYF
.	.	TRBV19	TRBJ2-7	TGTGCCAGTAGTATGGGCAGGGCTCCTATATACGAGCAGTACTTC	CASSMGRAPIYEQYF
.	.	TRBV7-6	TRBJ2-7	TGTGCCAGCAGCTTAGCACCGACACCGGACAACTACGAGCAGTACTTC	CASSLAPTPDNYEQYF
TRBD2	.	TRBV30	TRBJ2-2	TGTGCCTCCCCAACCAGGCTAGCGGGAGGCATCGGGGAGCTGTTTTTT	CASPTRLAGGIGELFF
.	few	TRBV29-1	TRBJ1-2	TGCAGCGTTGAAACCGGGAACTATGGCTACACCTTC	CSVETGNYGYTF
TRBD1	.	TRBV27	TRBJ1-2	TGTGCCAGCAGTTCCCTGGGACAGCCGGACAACTATGGCTACACCTTC	CASSSLGQPDNYGYTF
.	.	TRBV6-5	TRBJ1-5	TGTGCCAGCAGTGACGGACATACGAATTGGCCCCAGCATTTT	CASSDGHTNWPQHF